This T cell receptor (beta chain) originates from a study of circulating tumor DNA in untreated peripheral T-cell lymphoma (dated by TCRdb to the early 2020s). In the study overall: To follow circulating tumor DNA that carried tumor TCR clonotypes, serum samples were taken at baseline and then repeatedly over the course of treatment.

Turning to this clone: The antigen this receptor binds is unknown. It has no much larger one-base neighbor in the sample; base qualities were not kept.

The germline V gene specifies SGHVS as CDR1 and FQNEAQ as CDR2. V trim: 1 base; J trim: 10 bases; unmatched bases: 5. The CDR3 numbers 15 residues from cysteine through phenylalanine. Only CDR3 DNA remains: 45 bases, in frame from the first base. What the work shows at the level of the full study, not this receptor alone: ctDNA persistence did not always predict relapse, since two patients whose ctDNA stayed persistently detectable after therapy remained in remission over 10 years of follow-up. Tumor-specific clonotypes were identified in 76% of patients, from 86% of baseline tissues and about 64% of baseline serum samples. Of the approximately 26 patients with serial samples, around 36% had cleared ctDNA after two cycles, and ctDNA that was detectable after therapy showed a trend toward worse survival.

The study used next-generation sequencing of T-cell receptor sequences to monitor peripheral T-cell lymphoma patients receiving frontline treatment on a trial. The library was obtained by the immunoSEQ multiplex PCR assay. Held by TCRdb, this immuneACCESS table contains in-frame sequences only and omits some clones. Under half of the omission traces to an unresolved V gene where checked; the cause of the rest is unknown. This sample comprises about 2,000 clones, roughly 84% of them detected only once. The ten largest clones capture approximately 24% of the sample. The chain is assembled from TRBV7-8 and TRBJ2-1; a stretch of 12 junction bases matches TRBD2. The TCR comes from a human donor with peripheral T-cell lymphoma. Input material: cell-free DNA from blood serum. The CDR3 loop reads CASSLVGLAGSEQFF. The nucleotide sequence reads TGTGCCAGCAGCTTAGTAGGACTAGCGGGGTCGGAGCAGTTCTTC.